The next 12 T cell receptor beta chains were all read from a single sample in a study of blood T cell repertoires in COVID-19. TCRdb keeps only in-frame clones here, not all; method: immunoSEQ multiplex PCR. In the table there are some 260,000 clones, 85% to 90% of which are singletons. The sample taken for sequencing was PBMCs or T cells enriched from blood (not recorded which). The origin of the receptors is a man aged 40-49 years who had recovered from COVID-19.

The rearrangement uses TRBV2 and TRBJ1-5, with D perhaps TRBD1 (5 bases). From germline, CDR1 is SNHLY and CDR2 FYNNEI. This CDR3 is built from 15 residues. Trimming cost V 0 bases and J 1 base, with 7 bases left between them. The CDR3 loop is CASSEARQSNQPQHF. DNA for the CDR3: TGTGCCAGCAGTGAAGCCCGACAGAGCAATCAGCCCCAGCATTTT.

This chain's CDR3 is CASMGASGNQPQHF. The CDR3 coding sequence is TGTGCCAGCATGGGAGCTTCGGGAAATCAGCCCCAGCATTTT. The rearrangement links TRBV6-5 to TRBJ1-5, with D hard to call. The CDR3 contains 14 residues. Germline CDR1 and CDR2: MNHEY and SVGAGI. Trimming took 7 bases from V and 4 from J, leaving 14 bases between them.

This clone was seen a single time. This chain links TRBV9 with TRBJ1-2, with 12 bases aligning to TRBD1. Trimming at V came to 5 bases and at J to 2 bases, leaving 1 base not matched to a gene. Germline values: CDR1 SGDLS, CDR2 YYNGEE. The CDR3 runs to 14 residues. The CDR3 region is CASRGTGGNYGYTF. Here the CDR3 DNA reads TGTGCCAGCAGAGGGACAGGGGGCAACTATGGCTACACCTTC.

The table lists this clone with a count of one. The chain recombines TRBV5-4 with TRBJ1-1; D is undetermined. Germline CDR1 and CDR2: SGHNT and YYREEE (reference sequence). The V gene lost 5 bases and the J gene lost 1 base, with 12 bases spanning the gap. The CDR3 sequence is 14 residues long. CDR3 nucleotides: TGTGCCAGCAGGGCAGGCCTCGGGAACACTGAAGCTTTCTTT. Translation gives CASRAGLGNTEAFF.

The chain uses TRBV29-1 and TRBJ2-2; D is unresolved. Germline CDR1 reads SQVTM; CDR2 reads ANQGSEA. The CDR3 is made up of 11 amino acids. V lost 3 bases and J lost 7, with 6 bases in between. CDR3 loop: CSVDRSGELFF. The CDR3, as DNA: TGCAGCGTTGACCGGAGCGGGGAGCTGTTTTTT.

V and J are TRBV6-4 and TRBJ1-5, with D uncertain. V was shortened by 3 bases and J by 3 bases, with 12 bases between the two germline ends. CDR1 is MRHNA, CDR2 SNTAGT, per germline. CDR3 length equals 15 residues. This CDR3 reads CASSEIAGFNQPQHF. Here the CDR3 DNA reads TGTGCCAGCAGTGAGATTGCGGGATTCAATCAGCCCCAGCATTTT.

The V gene is TRBV15, the J gene TRBJ1-5, with a tentative D call TRBD1 (6 bases). Germline-derived CDR1 and CDR2 are LNHNV and YYDKDF (reference sequence). The CDR3 is made up of 15 amino acids. V shed 5 bases and J shed 1 base, with 12 bases lying between them. CDR3 sequence: CATSPGQTSNQPQHF. CDR3 sequence (DNA): TGTGCCACCAGCCCCGGACAGACGAGCAATCAGCCCCAGCATTTT.

The chain couples TRBV19 to TRBJ1-6, with 7 bases that match TRBD1. Losses at the gene ends were 11 bases for V and 10 bases for J; bases not matched to a gene: 11. CDR1 is LNHDA and CDR2 is SQIVND in the germline V gene (reference sequence). The CDR3 is 13 residues long. The chain's CDR3 is CAGGGAGGSPLHF. The DNA of the CDR3 is TGTGCCGGAGGGGGCGCGGGCGGGTCACCCCTCCACTTT. Full variable domain (rest looked up from reference TRBV19 and TRBJ1-6): DGGITQSPKYLFRKEGQNVTLSCEQNLNHDAMYWYRQDPGQGLRLIYYSQIVNDFQKGDIAEGYSVSREKKESFPLTVTSAQKNPTAFYLCAGGGAGGSPLHFGNGTRLTVT.

CDR3 bases: TGTGCCAGCAGCCACGACAGTGGGGCCCAGTACTTC. Amino acid sequence: CASSHDSGAQYF. This chain connects TRBV14 to TRBJ2-5, with D maybe TRBD1 (5 bases). V gave up 3 bases and J gave up 9 bases, with 11 bases separating them. From germline, CDR1 is SGHDN and CDR2 FVKESK. This CDR3 region has 12 residues.

The chain uses TRBV5-8 and TRBJ2-1; 8 bases agree with TRBD1. The V and J ends lost 0 bases and 3 bases, in that order; junction bases with no gene match: 5. Germline-derived CDR1 and CDR2 are SGHTS and YDEGEE. CDR3 size: 16 residues. The CDR3 nucleotides are TGTGCCAGCAGCTTGGGGACAGGGACCGACTACAATGAGCAGTTCTTC. Its protein is CASSLGTGTDYNEQFF.

This clone was seen only once. CDR3 sequence reads: CASRPGRGASTDTQYF. The CDR3 DNA sequence: TGTGCCAGCAGGCCTGGCCGGGGGGCCAGCACAGATACGCAGTATTTT. V usage is TRBV25-1 and J usage is TRBJ2-3; a possible D gene is TRBD2 (7 bases). Germline V gene data show CDR1 as MGHDK and CDR2 as SYGVNS. This CDR3 region has 16 residues. Trimming shortened V by 6 bases and J by 0 bases, and 16 bases separated the two germline ends.

The chain uses TRBV2 and TRBJ2-7; the match to TRBD1 covers 7 bases. The germline gives CDR1 SNHLY, CDR2 FYNNEI. V gave up 3 bases and J gave up 4 bases; unmatched junction bases: 6. There are 14 residues in the CDR3. The CDR3 DNA reads as TGTGCCAGCAGTGAGGGACAGACACCATACGAGCAGTACTTC. Amino acids: CASSEGQTPYEQYF.